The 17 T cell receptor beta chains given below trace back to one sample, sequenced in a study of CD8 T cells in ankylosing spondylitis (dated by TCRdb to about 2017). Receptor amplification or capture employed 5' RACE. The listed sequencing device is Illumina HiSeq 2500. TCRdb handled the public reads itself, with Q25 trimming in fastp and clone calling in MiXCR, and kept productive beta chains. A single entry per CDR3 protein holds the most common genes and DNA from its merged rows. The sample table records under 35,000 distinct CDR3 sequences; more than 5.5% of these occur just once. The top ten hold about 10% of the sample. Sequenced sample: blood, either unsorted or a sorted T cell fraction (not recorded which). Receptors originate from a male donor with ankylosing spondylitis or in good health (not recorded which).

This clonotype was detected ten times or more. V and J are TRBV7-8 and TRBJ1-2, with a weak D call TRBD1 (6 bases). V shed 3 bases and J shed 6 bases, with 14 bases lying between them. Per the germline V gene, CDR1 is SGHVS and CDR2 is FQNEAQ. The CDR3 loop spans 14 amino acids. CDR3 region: CASSFQGTGHGYTF. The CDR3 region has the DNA TGTGCCAGCAGCTTCCAGGGTACAGGGCATGGCTACACCTTC.

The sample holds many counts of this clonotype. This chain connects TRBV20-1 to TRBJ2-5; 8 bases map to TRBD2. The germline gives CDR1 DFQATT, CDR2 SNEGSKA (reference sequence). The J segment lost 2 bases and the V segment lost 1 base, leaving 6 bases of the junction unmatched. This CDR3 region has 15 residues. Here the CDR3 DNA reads TGCAGTGCTAGAGGTGGTAGCGGGACACAAGAGACCCAGTACTTC. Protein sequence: CSARGGSGTQETQYF.

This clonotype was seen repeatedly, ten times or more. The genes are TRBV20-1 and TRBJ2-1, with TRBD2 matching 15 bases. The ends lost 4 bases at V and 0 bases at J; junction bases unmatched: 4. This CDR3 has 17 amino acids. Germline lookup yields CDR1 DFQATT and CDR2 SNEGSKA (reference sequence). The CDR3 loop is CSATGLAGGRSYNEQFF. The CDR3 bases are TGCAGTGCTACCGGACTAGCGGGAGGGCGCTCCTACAATGAGCAGTTCTTC.

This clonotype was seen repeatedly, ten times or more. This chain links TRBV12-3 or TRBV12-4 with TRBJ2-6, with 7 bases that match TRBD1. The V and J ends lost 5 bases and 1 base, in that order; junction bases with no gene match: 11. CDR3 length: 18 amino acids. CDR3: CASSMTGSDLSGANVLTF. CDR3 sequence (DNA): TGTGCCAGCAGTATGACAGGGTCCGATCTGTCTGGGGCCAACGTCCTGACTTTC.

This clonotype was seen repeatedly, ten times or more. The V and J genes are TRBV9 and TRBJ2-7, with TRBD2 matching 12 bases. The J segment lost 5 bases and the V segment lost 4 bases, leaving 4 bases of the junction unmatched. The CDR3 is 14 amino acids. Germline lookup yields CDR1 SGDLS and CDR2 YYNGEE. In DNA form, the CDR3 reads TGTGCCAGCAGCCGGACTAGCGGGAAGAACGAGCAGTACTTC. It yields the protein CASSRTSGKNEQYF. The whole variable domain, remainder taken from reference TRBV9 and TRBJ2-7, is DSGVTQTPKHLITATGQRVTLRCSPRSGDLSVYWYQQSLDQGLQFLIQYYNGEERAKGNILERFSAQQFPDLHSELNLSSLELGDSALYFCASSRTSGKNEQYFGPGTRLTVT.

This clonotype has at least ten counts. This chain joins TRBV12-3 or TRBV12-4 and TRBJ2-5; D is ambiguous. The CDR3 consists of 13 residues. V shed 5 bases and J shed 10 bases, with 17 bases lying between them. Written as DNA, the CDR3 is TGTGCCAGCAGTCCAGCCACCCCTGGGAACCAGTACTTC. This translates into CASSPATPGNQYF.

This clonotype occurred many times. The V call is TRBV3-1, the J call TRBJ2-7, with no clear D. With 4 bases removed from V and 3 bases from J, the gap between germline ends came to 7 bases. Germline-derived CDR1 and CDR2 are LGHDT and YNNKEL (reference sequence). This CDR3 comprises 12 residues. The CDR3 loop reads CASSPNDYEQYF. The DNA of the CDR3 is TGTGCCAGCAGCCCTAACGACTACGAGCAGTACTTC.

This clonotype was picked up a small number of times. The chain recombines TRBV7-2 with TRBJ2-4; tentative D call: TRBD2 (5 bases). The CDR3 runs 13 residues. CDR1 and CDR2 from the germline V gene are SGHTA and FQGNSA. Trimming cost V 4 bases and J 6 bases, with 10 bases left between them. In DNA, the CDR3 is TGTGCCAGCAGCTCGAGGACTGTAAACATTCAGTACTTC. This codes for CASSSRTVNIQYF.

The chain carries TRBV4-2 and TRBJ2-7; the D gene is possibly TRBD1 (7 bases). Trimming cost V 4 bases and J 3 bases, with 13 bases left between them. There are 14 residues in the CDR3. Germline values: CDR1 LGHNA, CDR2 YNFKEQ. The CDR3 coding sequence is TGTGCCAGCAGCCCTGGGCAGGGGGGCTACGAGCAGTACTTC. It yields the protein CASSPGQGGYEQYF.

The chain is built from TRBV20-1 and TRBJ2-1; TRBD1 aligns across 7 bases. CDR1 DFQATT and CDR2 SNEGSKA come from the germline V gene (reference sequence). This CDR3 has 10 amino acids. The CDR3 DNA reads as TGCAGGGCAGGGGGAAATGAGCAGTTCTTC. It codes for CRAGGNEQFF.

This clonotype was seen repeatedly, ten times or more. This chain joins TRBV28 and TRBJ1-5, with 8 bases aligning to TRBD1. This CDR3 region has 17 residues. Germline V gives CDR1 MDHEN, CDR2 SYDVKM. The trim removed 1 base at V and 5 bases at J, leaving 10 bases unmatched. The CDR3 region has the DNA TGTGCCAGCAGTTTATTTACAGGGGGGAAGATCGATCAGCCCCAGCATTTT. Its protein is CASSLFTGGKIDQPQHF.

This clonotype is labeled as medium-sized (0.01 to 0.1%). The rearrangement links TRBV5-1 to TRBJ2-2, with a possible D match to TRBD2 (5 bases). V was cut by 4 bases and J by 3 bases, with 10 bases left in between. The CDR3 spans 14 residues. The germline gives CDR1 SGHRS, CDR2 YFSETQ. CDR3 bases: TGCGCCAGCAGCCGTAGCGCGTACACCGGGGAGCTGTTTTTT. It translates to CASSRSAYTGELFF.

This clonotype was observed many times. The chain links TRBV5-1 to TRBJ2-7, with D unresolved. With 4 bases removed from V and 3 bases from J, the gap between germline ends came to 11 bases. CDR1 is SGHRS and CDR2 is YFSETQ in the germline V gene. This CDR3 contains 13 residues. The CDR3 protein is CASSPAPDYEQYF. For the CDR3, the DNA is TGCGCCAGCAGCCCGGCCCCCGACTACGAGCAGTACTTC.

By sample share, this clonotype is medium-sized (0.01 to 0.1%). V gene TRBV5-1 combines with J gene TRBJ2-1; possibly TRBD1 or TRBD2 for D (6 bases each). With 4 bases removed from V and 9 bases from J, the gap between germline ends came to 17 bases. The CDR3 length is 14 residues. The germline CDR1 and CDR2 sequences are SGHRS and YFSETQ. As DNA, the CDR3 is TGCGCCAGCAGCGAGACACCTGAGGGGGGTGAGCAGTTCTTC. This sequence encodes CASSETPEGGEQFF.

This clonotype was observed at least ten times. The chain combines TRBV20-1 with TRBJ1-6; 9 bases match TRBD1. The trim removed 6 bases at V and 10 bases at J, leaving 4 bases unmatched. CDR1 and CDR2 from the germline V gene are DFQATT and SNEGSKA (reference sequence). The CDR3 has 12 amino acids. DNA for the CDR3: TGCAGTGCACGGACAGGGGACTCACCCCTCCACTTT. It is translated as CSARTGDSPLHF.

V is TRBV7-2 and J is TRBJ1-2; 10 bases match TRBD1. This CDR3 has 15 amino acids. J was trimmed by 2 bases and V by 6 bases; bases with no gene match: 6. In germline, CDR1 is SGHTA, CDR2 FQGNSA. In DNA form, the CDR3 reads TGTGCCAGCAGACCGGACAGGGGGAACAACTATGGCTACACCTTC. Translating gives CASRPDRGNNYGYTF.

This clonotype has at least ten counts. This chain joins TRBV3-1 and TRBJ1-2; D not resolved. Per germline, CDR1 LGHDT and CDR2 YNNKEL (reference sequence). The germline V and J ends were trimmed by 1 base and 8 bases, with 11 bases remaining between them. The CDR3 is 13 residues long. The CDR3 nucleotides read TGTGCCAGCAGCCAAGGGGCCCTGGTCGGCTACACCTTC. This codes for CASSQGALVGYTF.